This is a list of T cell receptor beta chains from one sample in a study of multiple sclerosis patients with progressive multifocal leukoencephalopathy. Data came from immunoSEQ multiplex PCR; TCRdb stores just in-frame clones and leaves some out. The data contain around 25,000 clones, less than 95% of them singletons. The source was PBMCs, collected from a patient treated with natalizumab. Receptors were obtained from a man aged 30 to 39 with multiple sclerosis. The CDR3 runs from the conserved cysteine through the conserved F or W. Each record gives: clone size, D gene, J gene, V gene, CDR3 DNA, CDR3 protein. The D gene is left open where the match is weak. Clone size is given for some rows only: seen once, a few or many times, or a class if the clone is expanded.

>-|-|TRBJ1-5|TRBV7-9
TGTGCCAGCAGCCTATACACGGGGAGTAGCAATCAGCCCCAGCATTTT
CASSLYTGSSNQPQHF
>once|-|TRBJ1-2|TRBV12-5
TGTGCTAGTGCCGATGCGGGGATTTATGGCTACACCTTC
CASADAGIYGYTF
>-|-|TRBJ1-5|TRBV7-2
TGTGCCAGCAGCTTAGCCCCTCAGGGCGGCAATCAGCCCCAGCATTTT
CASSLAPQGGNQPQHF
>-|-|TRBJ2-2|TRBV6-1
TGTGCCAGCAGTCCAAGCGGCCTGGTCACCGGGGAGCTGTTTTTT
CASSPSGLVTGELFF
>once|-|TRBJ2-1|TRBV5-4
TGTGCCAGCAGCTTGTGGGTATCCAATGAGCAGTTCTTC
CASSLWVSNEQFF
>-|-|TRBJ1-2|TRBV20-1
TGCAGTGGCCGGGGGCCGGCGGGCTACACCTTC
CSGRGPAGYTF
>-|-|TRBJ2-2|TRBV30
TGTGCCTGGAGGGGGAGTTGGGCCGCCTTGGCCGGGGAGCTGTTTTTT
CAWRGSWAALAGELFF
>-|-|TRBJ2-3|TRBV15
TGTGCCACCAGCAGGGCCCAGGGAGGGCAGTATTTT
CATSRAQGGQYF
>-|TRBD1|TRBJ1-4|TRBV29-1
TGCAGCGTTGGCCCGACAGGGGCCCCTAATGAAAAACTGTTTTTT
CSVGPTGAPNEKLFF
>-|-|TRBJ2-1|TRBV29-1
TGCAGCGGGTTCGGGGGTGAGCAGTTCTTC
CSGFGGEQFF
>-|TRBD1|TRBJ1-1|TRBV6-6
TGTGCCAGCAGTTCAACAGGGGTCAAAGAAGCTTTCTTT
CASSSTGVKEAFF
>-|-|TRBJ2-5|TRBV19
TGTGCCAGTAGTATCAGTGGGGGCGGTGAGACCCAGTACTTC
CASSISGGGETQYF
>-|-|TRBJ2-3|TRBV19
TGTGCCAGTAGTATAGACAGGGCGGGTACGCAGTATTTT
CASSIDRAGTQYF
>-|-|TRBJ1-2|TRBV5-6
TGTGCCAGCAGCTTGGGTACGGTTGGGCCCTATGGCTACACCTTC
CASSLGTVGPYGYTF
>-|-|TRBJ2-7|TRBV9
TGTGCCAGCAGCGTAGGAAGGGGTGTCACCTACGAGCAGTACTTC
CASSVGRGVTYEQYF
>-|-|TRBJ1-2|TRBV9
TGTGCCAGCAGCTCCGCAAGTTCTTATGGCTACACCTTC
CASSSASSYGYTF
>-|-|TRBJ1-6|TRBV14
TGTGCCAGCAGCCAAGATTGGAGGGAGTCCCCAAATTCACCCCTCCACTTT
CASSQDWRESPNSPLHF
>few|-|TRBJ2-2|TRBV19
TGTGCCAGTAGATCCCTCCGGACCGGGGAGCTGTTTTTT
CASRSLRTGELFF
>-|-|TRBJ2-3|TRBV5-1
TGCGCCAGCAGCTCCGGGCCCTCCCCCGCCACAGATACGCAGTATTTT
CASSSGPSPATDTQYF
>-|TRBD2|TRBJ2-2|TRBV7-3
TGTGCCAGCAGCTTAGACCCCTTTTTGCGGGAGGGCCCCGACGGGGAGCTGTTTTTT
CASSLDPFLREGPDGELFF
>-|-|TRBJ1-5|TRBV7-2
TGTGCCAGCAGCCGAGGGGGTTGGGGCGGCAATCAGCCCCAGCATTTT
CASSRGGWGGNQPQHF
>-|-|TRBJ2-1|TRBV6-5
TGTGCCAGCAGTCCGATAGGTAGACCCAATGAGCAGTTCTTC
CASSPIGRPNEQFF
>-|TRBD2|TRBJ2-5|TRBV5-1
TGCGCCAGCAGCCCACGACTAGCGGGCGTCCAAGAGACCCAGTACTTC
CASSPRLAGVQETQYF
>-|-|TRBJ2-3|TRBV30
TGTGCCTGGACCAAAAGGAAGTCAGATACGCAGTATTTT
CAWTKRKSDTQYF
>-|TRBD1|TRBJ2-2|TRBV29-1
TGCAGCGTGAAAAACAGGGGGCTGTTCGGCGAGCTGTTTTTT
CSVKNRGLFGELFF
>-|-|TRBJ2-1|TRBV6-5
TGTGCCACCATGCGGGGAGGCAATGAGCAGTTCTTC
CATMRGGNEQFF
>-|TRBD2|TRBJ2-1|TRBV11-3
TGTGCCAGCAGCCACCTGAGACTAGCGGGAAGATATGAGCAGTTCTTC
CASSHLRLAGRYEQFF
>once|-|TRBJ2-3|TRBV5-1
TGCGCCAGCAGCTTGGAAGGGCAGAGCACAGATACGCAGTATTTT
CASSLEGQSTDTQYF
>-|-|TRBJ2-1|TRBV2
TGTGCCAGCACTAAGTGGGGAAGCTCCTACAATGAGCAGTTCTTC
CASTKWGSSYNEQFF
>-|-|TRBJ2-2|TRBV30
TGTGCCTGGAGACGACCGGCCGGCTTTAACACCGGGGAGCTGTTTTTT
CAWRRPAGFNTGELFF
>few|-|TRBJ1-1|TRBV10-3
TGTGCCATCAGTTGGCAGGACGGGTCTGAAGCTTTCTTT
CAISWQDGSEAFF
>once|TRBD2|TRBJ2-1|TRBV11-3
TGTGCCAGCAGCTTGGGAGGGTCCTACAATGAGCAGTTCTTC
CASSLGGSYNEQFF
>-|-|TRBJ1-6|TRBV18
TGTGCCAGCTCAGCGCAGCGGGATAATTCACCCCTCCACTTT
CASSAQRDNSPLHF
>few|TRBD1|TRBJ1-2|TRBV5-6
TGTGCCAGCAGCTTGGTTTCAGGGACAGGGGGGTCTGGCTACACCTTC
CASSLVSGTGGSGYTF
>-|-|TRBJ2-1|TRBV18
TGTGCCAGCTCACCACCTACCTACAATGAGCAGTTCTTC
CASSPPTYNEQFF
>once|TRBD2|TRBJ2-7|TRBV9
TGTGCCAGCAGCGTAGTCCCTAGCGGGAGTAGCGAGCAGTACTTC
CASSVVPSGSSEQYF
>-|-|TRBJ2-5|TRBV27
TGTGCCAGCAGTTTACAGGGGTCGGGGGAGACCCAGTACTTC
CASSLQGSGETQYF
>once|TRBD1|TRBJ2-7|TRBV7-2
TGTGCCAGCAGCTTTAGTAGTAGGACAGGGGATGAGCAGTACTTC
CASSFSSRTGDEQYF
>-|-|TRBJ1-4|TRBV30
TGTGCCTGGACCTCTTTCGCCGTGGGTGAAAAACTGTTTTTT
CAWTSFAVGEKLFF
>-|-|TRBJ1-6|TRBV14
TGTGCCAGCAGACCAGGGATTCCGAATTCACCCCTCCACTTT
CASRPGIPNSPLHF
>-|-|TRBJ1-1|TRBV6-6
TGTGCCGCACGGACAGCCGGGGGTGGCACTGAAGCTTTCTTT
CAARTAGGGTEAFF
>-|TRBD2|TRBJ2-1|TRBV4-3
TGCGCCAGCAGCCAAGGGCTAGCGGGAGCCAATGAGCAGTTCTTC
CASSQGLAGANEQFF
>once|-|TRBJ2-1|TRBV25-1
TGTGCCAGCATCCCCCCTGGTGGGGCCTCCTACAATGAGCAGTTCTTC
CASIPPGGASYNEQFF
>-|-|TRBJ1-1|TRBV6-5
TGTGCCAGCGGCACGGACAGCATGAACACTGAAGCTTTCTTT
CASGTDSMNTEAFF
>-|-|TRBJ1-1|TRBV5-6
TGTGCCAGCAGCCCAGGGCCCTCGGGGCGGAACACTGAAGCTTTCTTT
CASSPGPSGRNTEAFF
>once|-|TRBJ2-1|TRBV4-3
TGCGCCAGCAGCCAAGATATGCGCGCATACAATGAGCAGTTCTTC
CASSQDMRAYNEQFF
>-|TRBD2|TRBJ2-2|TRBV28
TGTGCCAGCAGTTCCTCAGCGGGAGGTTATACCGGGGAGCTGTTTTTT
CASSSSAGGYTGELFF
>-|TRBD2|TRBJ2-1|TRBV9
TGTGCCAGCAGCGCGACTAGCGGGAGTAGGAATGAGCAGTTCTTC
CASSATSGSRNEQFF
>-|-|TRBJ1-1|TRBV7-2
TGTGCCAGCAGCTCCCGGGCGGGGAACACTGAAGCTTTCTTT
CASSSRAGNTEAFF
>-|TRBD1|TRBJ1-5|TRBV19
TGTGCCAGTAGTGTAAGGGCAGGGGGTTTAAATCAGCCCCAGCATTTT
CASSVRAGGLNQPQHF